This T cell receptor (beta chain) was observed in a study of T cell repertoires in cytomegalovirus infection. In the study overall: Based on public TCR beta signatures, there were indications of CMV infection and of a matching HLA type.

This clonotype has only a few counts. Its antigen is unidentified. TCRdb itself ran the reads through MiXCR, one entry per CDR3 protein. The sample carries 150,000 or so distinct CDR3 sequences, more than 30% recorded once. V lost 4 bases to trimming and J lost 6 bases; unmatched junction nucleotides: 8. Germline loops: CDR1 MNHNY, CDR2 SVGAGI (reference sequence). The CDR3 length is 16 residues. Findings and caveats of the study: Frequencies of public TCR beta families were cumulated, and this identified carriers of CMV plus the relevant HLA. Across the ex vivo response, the dominant clonotypes were HLA-C-restricted CMV-specific TCR beta clonotypes.

Sequences were derived from CD8+ T cells from cultured PBMCs, sampled from culture after CMV antigen stimulation. This chain uses TRBV6-6 with TRBJ2-1; TRBD2 aligns across 11 bases. The TCR originated in a human donor in good health (CMV status not recorded). Some clones in this sample may be carry-over from other donors' samples. DNA of the CDR3: TGTGCCAGCAGTTCGGGTAGCGGGGGGGCTGGCAATGAGCAGTTCTTC. This translates into CASSSGSGGAGNEQFF.